The text below deals with one T cell receptor beta chain. Its specificity is unknown. After removal of 7 bases from V and 9 bases from J, the junction contained 6 bases not matched to a gene. Germline-derived CDR1 and CDR2 are SNHLY and FYNNEI. This CDR3 is built from 14 residues. This specimen comes from a study of T cells in localized non-small cell lung cancer. Findings of the study overall: Clonality of T cells reached its maximum in uninvolved adjacent lung, surpassing tumor. Heterogeneity remains possible because sequencing was limited to only one tumor region. An association was observed between higher blood T cell density and longer overall survival.

The assay was immunoSEQ multiplex PCR, and TCRdb's table has in-frame clones only and misses some. The data hold tens of thousands of clones, with 88% observed a single time. This chain joins TRBV2 and TRBJ1-6; 10 bases align to TRBD1. Sequenced material: peripheral blood, taken before any cancer treatment. The receptor comes from a woman aged 35-75 years with stage I squamous cell lung carcinoma. CDR3 protein: CASTGTGATSPLHF. Written as DNA, the CDR3 is TGTGCCAGCACCGGGACAGGGGCTACTTCACCCCTCCACTTT.